Shown below are 4 T cell receptor beta chains from a single sample sequenced in a study of T-cell reconstitution after alpha-beta-depleted transplantation in children. Construction of the TCRbeta library involved unique molecular identifiers. MiXCR, applied by TCRdb to the PCR reads, yields one record per CDR3 protein. The top ten hold 25% to 30% of the sample, which has around 450,000 distinct CDR3 sequences, 43% seen once. The material sequenced was PBMCs, taken before TCRalphabeta/CD19-depleted stem cell transplant. Receptors originate from a girl between 2 and 10 years old with aplastic anemia, due to receive a stem cell transplant.

The V gene is TRBV7-9, the J gene TRBJ2-3; the D gene is possibly TRBD2 (5 bases). Germline CDR1 is SEHNR and CDR2 is FQNEAQ (reference sequence). The CDR3 spans 11 residues. V was trimmed by 3 bases and J by 8 bases, leaving 6 bases between them. CDR3 region: CASSLRATQYF. The CDR3 DNA follows: TGTGCCAGCAGCTTGAGGGCTACGCAGTATTTT.

At least ten counts were recorded for this clonotype. The chain joins TRBV12-3 or TRBV12-4 to TRBJ1-1; 7 positions match TRBD1. V shed 1 base and J 1 base; nucleotides not matched to a gene: 9. CDR3 length: 17 amino acids. CDR3: CASSLGGWGQTNTEAFF. CDR3 sequence (DNA): TGTGCCAGCAGTTTAGGGGGGTGGGGACAGACGAACACTGAAGCTTTCTTT.

This chain connects TRBV5-1 to TRBJ2-5, with unresolved D. Germline V gene sequence: CDR1 SGHRS, CDR2 YFSETQ. There are 13 residues in the CDR3. The V and J ends lost 1 base and 6 bases respectively, with 10 bases between them. CDR3 sequence (DNA): TGCGCCAGCAGCTTGCTCGGTCTTCAGACCCAGTACTTC. It is translated as CASSLLGLQTQYF.

This clonotype was detected ten times or more. The gene calls are TRBV12-3 or TRBV12-4 and TRBJ2-5, with D perhaps TRBD1 or TRBD2 (7 bases each). The CDR3 has 13 amino acids. The germline V and J ends were trimmed by 7 bases and 5 bases, with 14 bases remaining between them. The CDR3 coding sequence is TGTGCCAGCACAAACAGGGGAGGGGAGACCCAGTACTTC. Translated, it gives CASTNRGGETQYF.